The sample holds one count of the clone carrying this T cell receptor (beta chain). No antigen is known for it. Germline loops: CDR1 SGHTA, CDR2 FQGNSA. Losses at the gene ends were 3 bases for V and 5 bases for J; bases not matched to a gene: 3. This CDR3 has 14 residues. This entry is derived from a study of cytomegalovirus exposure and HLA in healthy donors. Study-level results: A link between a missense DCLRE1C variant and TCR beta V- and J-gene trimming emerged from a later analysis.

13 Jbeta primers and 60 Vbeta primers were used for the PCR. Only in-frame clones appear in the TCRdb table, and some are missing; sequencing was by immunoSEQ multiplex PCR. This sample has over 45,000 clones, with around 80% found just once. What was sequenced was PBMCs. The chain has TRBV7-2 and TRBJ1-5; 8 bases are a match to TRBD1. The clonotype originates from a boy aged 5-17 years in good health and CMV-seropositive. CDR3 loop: CASSFDRGHQPQHF. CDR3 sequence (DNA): TGTGCCAGCAGCTTTGACAGGGGTCATCAGCCCCAGCATTTT.